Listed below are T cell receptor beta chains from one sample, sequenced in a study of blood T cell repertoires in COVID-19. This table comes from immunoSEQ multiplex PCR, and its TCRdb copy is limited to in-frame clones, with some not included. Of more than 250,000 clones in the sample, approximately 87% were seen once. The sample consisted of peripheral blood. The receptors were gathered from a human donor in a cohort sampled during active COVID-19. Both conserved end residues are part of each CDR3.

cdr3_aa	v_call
CASSSNRGRRFSNTEAFF	TRBV11-2
CASSRRYTGKTNEKLFF	TRBV19
CASSIHRDTDTEAFF	TRBV21-1
CATSRDISRGGLASEQFF	TRBV15
CASRQGGTDTQYF	TRBV11-2
CASSLQAPYEQYF	TRBV28
CASSRLAGEGEQYF	TRBV6-6
CASRRNTEAFF	TRBV2
CASSEQGTYNSPLHF	TRBV2
CASSLVSLAGYTEYF	TRBV7-8
CAINGQGVGGFNYGYTF	TRBV10-3
CASNDSHGYTF	TRBV28
CASSYGGGLADEQYF	TRBV6-5
CASSLGTSGRSPPYEQYF	TRBV5-4
CASSSFGTGSLGTEAFF	TRBV5-4
CASSAGTGNSPLHF	TRBV19
CASSLRGSVNTEAFF	TRBV11-1
CASSPGVNNSPLHF	TRBV5-8
CATSRDHRGMDTQYF	TRBV15
CASSDRSRGQNSPLHF	TRBV6-1
CASSRLRLGQGETNYGYTF	TRBV27
CASSFRTPPGYTF	TRBV28
CASSEGAGKAFF	TRBV2
CSDRDRRDYGYTF	TRBV29-1
CASSLATEQYF	TRBV5-5
CASSLRQVGNQPQHF	TRBV13
CASSRAGLGGTDTQYF	TRBV6-4
CASSNRAGDGYTF	TRBV19
CSVGQRTNEKLFF	TRBV29-1
CASSDPSPGTQYF	TRBV5-1
CASTETGEPSYEQYF	TRBV7-9
CASSPGTGPYEQYF	TRBV5-1
CASSPGLAGGSNTGELFF	TRBV5-4
CASSAVRQETQYF	TRBV7-9
CASSPNRGQGYTF	TRBV28
CASSLQYGELFF	TRBV7-6
CAISEPDRAYGYTF	TRBV10-3
CASSLLTGGPSYEQYF	TRBV11-2
CASRPLVSGEQFF	TRBV3-1/TRBV3-2
CATSDKGTGRETQYF	TRBV24-1
CASSIPYSGELFF	TRBV19
CASSGSSRGANYGYTF	TRBV6-1
CASSLKLAGRGTGELFF	TRBV7-2